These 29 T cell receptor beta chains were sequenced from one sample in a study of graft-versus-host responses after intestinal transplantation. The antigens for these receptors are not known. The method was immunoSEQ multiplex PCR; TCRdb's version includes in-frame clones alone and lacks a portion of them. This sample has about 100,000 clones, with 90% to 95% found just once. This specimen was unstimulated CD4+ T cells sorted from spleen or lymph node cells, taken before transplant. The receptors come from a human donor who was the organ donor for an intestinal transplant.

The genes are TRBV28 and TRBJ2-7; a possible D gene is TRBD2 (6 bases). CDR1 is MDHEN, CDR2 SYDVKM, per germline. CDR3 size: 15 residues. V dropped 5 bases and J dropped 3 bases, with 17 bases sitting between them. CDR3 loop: CASSPIGRDFYEQYF. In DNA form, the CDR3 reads TGTGCCAGCAGTCCTATCGGACGGGACTTCTACGAGCAGTACTTC.

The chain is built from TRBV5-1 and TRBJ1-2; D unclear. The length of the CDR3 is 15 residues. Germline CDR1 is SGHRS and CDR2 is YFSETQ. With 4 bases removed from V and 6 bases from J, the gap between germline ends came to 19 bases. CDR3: CASSREPRQVDGYTF. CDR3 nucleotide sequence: TGCGCCAGCAGCCGGGAACCTCGGCAGGTCGATGGCTACACCTTC.

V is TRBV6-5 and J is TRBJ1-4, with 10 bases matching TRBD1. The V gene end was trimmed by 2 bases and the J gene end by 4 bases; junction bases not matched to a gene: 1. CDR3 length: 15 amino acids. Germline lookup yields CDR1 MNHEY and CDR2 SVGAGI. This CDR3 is CASSYGDRGNEKLFF. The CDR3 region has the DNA TGTGCCAGCAGTTACGGGGACAGGGGTAATGAAAAACTGTTTTTT.

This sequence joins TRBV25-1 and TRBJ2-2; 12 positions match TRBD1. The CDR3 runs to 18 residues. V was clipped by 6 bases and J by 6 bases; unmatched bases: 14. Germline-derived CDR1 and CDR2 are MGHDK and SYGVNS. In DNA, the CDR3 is TGTGCCAGCAGGAATACCGGGACAGGGGGCGTCCGGGCCGGGGAGCTGTTTTTT. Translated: CASRNTGTGGVRAGELFF. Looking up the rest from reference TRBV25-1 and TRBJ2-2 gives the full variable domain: EADIYQTPRYLVIGTGKKITLECSQTMGHDKMYWYQQDPGMELHLIHYSYGVNSTEKGDLSSESTVSRIRTEHFPLTLESARPSHTSQYLCASRNTGTGGVRAGELFFGEGSRLTVL.

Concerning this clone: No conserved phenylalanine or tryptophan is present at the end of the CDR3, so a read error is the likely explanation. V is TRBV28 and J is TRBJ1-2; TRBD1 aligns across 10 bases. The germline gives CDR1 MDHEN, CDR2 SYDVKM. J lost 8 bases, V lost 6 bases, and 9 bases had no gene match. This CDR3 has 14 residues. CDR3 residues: CASSKTGGEDGYTL. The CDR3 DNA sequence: TGTGCCAGCAGCAAGACAGGGGGCGAGGACGGCTACACCCTC.

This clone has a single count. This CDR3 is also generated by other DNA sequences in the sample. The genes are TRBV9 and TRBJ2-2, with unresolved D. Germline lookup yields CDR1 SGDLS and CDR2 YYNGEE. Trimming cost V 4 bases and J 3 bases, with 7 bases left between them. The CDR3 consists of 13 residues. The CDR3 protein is CASSPGYTGELFF. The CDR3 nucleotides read TGTGCCAGCAGCCCAGGCTACACCGGGGAGCTGTTTTTT.

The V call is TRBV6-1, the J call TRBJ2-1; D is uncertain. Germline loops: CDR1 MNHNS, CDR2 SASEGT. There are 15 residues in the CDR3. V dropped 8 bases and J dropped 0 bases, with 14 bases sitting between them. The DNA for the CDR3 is TGTGCCAGCGGCCGCGGCTATAGCTCCTACAATGAGCAGTTCTTC. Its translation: CASGRGYSSYNEQFF.

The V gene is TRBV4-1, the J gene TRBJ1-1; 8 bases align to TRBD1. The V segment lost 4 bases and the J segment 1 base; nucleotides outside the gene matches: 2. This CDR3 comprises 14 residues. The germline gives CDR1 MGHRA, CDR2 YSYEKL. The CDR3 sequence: CASSRDRGNTEAFF. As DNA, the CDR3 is TGCGCCAGCAGCCGCGACAGGGGGAACACTGAAGCTTTCTTT.

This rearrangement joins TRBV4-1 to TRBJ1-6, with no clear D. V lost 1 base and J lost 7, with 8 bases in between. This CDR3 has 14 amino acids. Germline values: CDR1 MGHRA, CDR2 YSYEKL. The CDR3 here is CASSQVFPNSPLHF. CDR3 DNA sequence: TGCGCCAGCAGCCAAGTTTTTCCGAATTCACCCCTCCACTTT.

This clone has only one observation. CDR3 residues: CASSRVGAREGYTF. Written as DNA, the CDR3 is TGCGCCAGCAGCCGTGTAGGGGCTCGTGAAGGCTACACCTTC. The chain links TRBV4-1 to TRBJ1-2; D is possibly TRBD1 (5 bases). Germline V gene lookup returns CDR1 MGHRA and CDR2 YSYEKL. V was pared by 4 bases and J by 8 bases, with 17 bases between. The CDR3 has 14 amino acids.

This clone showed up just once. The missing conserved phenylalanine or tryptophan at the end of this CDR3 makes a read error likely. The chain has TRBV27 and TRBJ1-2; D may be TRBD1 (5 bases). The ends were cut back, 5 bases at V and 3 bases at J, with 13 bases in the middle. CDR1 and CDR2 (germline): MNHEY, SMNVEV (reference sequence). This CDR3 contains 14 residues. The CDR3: CASSKLGTDYGYTL. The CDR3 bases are TGTGCCAGCAGTAAACTCGGGACGGACTATGGCTACACCCTC.

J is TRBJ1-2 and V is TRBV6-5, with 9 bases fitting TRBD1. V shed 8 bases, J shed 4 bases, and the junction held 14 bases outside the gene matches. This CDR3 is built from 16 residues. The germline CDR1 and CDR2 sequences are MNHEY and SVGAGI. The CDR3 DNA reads TGTGCCAGCCGTTCGGGACAGGGTTATCCCCCCTATGGCTACACCTTC. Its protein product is CASRSGQGYPPYGYTF.

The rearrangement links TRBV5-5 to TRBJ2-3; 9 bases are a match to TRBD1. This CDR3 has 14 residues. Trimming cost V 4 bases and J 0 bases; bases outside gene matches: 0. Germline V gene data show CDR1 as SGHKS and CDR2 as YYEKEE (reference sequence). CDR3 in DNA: TGTGCCAGCAGCGGGACAGGGAGCACAGATACGCAGTATTTT. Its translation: CASSGTGSTDTQYF.

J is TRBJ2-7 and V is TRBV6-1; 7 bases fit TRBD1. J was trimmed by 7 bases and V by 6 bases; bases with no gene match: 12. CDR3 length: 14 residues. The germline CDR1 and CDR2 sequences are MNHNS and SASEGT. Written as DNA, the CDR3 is TGTGCCAGCAGAATTGACAGGGCCCCCGGGGAGCAGTACTTC. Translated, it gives CASRIDRAPGEQYF.

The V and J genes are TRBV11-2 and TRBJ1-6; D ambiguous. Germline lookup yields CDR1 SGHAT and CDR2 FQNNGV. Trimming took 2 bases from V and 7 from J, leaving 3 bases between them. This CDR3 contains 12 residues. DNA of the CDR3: TGTGCCAGCAGCTTATTAAATTCACCCCTCCACTTT. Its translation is CASSLLNSPLHF.

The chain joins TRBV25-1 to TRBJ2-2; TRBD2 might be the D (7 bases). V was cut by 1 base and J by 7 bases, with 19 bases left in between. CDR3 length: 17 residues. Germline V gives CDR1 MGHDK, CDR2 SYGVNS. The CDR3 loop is CASSEWGGRQAIGELFF. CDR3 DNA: TGTGCCAGCAGTGAATGGGGGGGGAGACAGGCGATCGGGGAGCTGTTTTTT.

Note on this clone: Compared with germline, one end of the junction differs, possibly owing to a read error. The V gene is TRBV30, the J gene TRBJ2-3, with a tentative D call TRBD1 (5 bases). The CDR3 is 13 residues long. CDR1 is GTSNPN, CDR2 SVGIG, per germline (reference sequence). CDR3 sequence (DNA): TGTGCCTGGGACCGGACCGGCACAGGTACGCAGTATTTT. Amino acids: CAWDRTGTGTQYF.

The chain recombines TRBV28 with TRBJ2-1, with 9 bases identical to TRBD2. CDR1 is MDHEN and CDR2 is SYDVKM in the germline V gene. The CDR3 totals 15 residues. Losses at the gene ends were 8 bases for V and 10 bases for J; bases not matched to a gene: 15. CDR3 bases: TGTGCCAGCGCCAACGTGGGGGGACTAGCCTTAGAGCAGTTCTTC. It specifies CASANVGGLALEQFF.

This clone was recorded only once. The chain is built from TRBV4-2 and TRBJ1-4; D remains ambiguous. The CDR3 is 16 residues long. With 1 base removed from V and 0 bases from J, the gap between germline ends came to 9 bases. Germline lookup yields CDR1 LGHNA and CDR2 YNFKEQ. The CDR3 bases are TGTGCCAGCAGCCAAGGGAGGATTGCAACTAATGAAAAACTGTTTTTT. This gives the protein CASSQGRIATNEKLFF.

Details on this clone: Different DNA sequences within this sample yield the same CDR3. The chain's CDR3 is CASSLSGGTDTQYF. In nucleotides, the CDR3 is TGCGCCAGCAGCTTGAGCGGGGGAACAGATACGCAGTATTTT. This chain uses TRBV5-1 with TRBJ2-3; 8 bases line up with TRBD2. Per germline, CDR1 SGHRS and CDR2 YFSETQ. This CDR3 contains 14 residues. With V trimmed by 1 base and J by 3 bases, 1 base remained unmatched.

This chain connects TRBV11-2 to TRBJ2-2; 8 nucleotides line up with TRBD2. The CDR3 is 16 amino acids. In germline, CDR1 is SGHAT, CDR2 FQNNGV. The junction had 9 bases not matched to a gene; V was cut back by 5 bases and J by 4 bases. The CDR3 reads CASSPSGWSSTGELFF. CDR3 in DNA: TGTGCCAGCAGCCCTAGCGGGTGGTCATCCACCGGGGAGCTGTTTTTT.

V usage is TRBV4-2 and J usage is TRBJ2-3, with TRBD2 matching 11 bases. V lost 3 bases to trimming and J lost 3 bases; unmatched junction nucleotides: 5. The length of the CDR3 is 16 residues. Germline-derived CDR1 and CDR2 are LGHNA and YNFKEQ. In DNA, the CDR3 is TGTGCCAGCAGCCATCCGGGGACTAGCGGTACAGATACGCAGTATTTT. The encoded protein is CASSHPGTSGTDTQYF.

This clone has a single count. The CDR3 spells CASSQDRLAGTGTDTQYF. The CDR3 bases are TGCGCCAGCAGCCAAGATCGACTAGCGGGGACCGGCACAGATACGCAGTATTTT. V is TRBV4-3 and J is TRBJ2-3, with 11 nucleotides matching TRBD2. The germline V gene encodes CDR1 LGHNA and CDR2 YSLEER. This CDR3 contains 18 residues. V gave up 0 bases and J gave up 1 base; unmatched junction bases: 6.

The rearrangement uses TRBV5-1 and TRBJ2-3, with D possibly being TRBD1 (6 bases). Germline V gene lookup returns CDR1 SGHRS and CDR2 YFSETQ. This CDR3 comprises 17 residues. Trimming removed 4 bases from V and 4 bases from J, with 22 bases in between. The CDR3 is CASSTGWAGGNPDTQYF. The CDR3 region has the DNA TGCGCCAGCAGCACGGGATGGGCTGGGGGCAACCCAGATACGCAGTATTTT.

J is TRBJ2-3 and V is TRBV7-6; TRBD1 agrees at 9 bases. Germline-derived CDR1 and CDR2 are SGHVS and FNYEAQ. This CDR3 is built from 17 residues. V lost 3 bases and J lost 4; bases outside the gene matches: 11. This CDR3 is CASSFRYRDRVADTQYF. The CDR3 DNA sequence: TGTGCCAGCAGCTTTAGATACCGGGACAGGGTCGCAGATACGCAGTATTTT.

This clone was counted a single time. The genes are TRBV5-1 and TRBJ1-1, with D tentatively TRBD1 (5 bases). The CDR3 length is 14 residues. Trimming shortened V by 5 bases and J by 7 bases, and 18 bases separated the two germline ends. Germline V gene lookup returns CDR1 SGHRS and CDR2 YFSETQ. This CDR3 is CASSFEDRGLEAFF. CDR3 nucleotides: TGCGCCAGCAGTTTCGAGGATCGGGGACTTGAAGCTTTCTTT.

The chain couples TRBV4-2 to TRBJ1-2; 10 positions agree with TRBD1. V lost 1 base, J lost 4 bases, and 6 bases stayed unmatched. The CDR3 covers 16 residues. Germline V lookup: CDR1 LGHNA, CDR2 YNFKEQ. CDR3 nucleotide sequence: TGTGCCAGCAGCCAAGTTGGACAGGGGGGTACCTATGGCTACACCTTC. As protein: CASSQVGQGGTYGYTF.

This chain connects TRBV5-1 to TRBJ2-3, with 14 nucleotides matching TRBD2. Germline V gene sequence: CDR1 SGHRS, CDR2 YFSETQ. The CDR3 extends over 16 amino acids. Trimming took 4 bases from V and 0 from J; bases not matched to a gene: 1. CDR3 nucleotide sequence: TGCGCCAGCAGCCGGACTAGCGGGGGGAGCACAGATACGCAGTATTTT. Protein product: CASSRTSGGSTDTQYF. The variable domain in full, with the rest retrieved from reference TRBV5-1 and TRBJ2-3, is KAGVTQTPRYLIKTRGQQVTLSCSPISGHRSVSWYQQTPGQGLQFLFEYFSETQRNKGNFPGRFSGRQFSNSRSEMNVSTLELGDSALYLCASSRTSGGSTDTQYFGPGTRLTVL.

The CDR3 loop reads CASSLLPITDTQYF. For the CDR3, the DNA is TGTGCCAGCAGCTTACTCCCTATCACAGATACGCAGTATTTT. This chain uses TRBV7-3 with TRBJ2-3; no clear D gene. V was cut by 2 bases and J by 2 bases, with 8 bases left in between. The CDR3 runs 14 residues. The germline gives CDR1 SGHTA, CDR2 FQGTGA. The full variable domain, completed using reference TRBV7-3 and TRBJ2-3, is GAGVSQTPSNKVTEKGKYVELRCDPISGHTALYWYRQSLGQGPEFLIYFQGTGAADDSGLPNDRFFAVRPEGSVSTLKIQRTERGDSAVYLCASSLLPITDTQYFGPGTRLTVL.